This is a list of T cell receptor beta chains from one sample in a study of blood T cell repertoires in COVID-19. Sequencing used immunoSEQ multiplex PCR; TCRdb keeps in-frame clones, though not all of them. The sample has roughly 230,000 clones, about 88% seen once. The sequenced material came from peripheral blood. Source of these receptors: a man between 35 and 55 years old with acute or convalescent COVID-19. Both conserved end residues are part of each CDR3. Each record gives: CDR3 DNA, CDR3 protein, V gene, clone size, J gene, D gene. The D gene is left open where the match is weak. Clone size is given for some rows only: seen once, a few or many times, or a class if the clone is expanded.

TGTGCCAGCACGTACACCAACACAGATACGCAGTATTTT,CASTYTNTDTQYF,TRBV28,.,TRBJ2-3,.
TGTGCCTGGAGTGGGCAGGGGGCGCGTACCACTGAAGCTTTCTTT,CAWSGQGARTTEAFF,TRBV30,once,TRBJ1-1,TRBD1
TGTGCCAGCTCACCACGGGAGCAGGGGGCCGCTCCCGGGGGAGGCTACACCTTC,CASSPREQGAAPGGGYTF,TRBV18,.,TRBJ1-2,TRBD1
TGTGCCAGCAGGTTCGACCCGGGGCCCCTCCACTTT,CASRFDPGPLHF,TRBV5-5,.,TRBJ1-6,.
TGCGCCAGCAGCTTGGTGGTCAGTACAGAAGCTTTCTTT,CASSLVVSTEAFF,TRBV5-1,.,TRBJ1-1,.
TGTGCCAGCAGTGACGGAGCTCCCCGAGCATACTTC,CASSDGAPRAYF,TRBV6-1,.,TRBJ2-7,.
TGTGCCAGCGCCCGACCCCTAGGGGACTCTCATGGCTACACCTTC,CASARPLGDSHGYTF,TRBV28,.,TRBJ1-2,.
TGTGCCAGCTGCCCACACGGGACAGGAAGCTGGAACACCATATATTTT,CASCPHGTGSWNTIYF,TRBV28,.,TRBJ1-3,TRBD1
TGTGCCAGCAGCCAAGCAGGGGACCATGGCTACACCTTC,CASSQAGDHGYTF,TRBV3-1/TRBV3-2,.,TRBJ1-2,.
TGTGCCAGTAGTATATCTGCCGGAGATAACTATGGCTACACCTTC,CASSISAGDNYGYTF,TRBV19,few,TRBJ1-2,.
TGCAGTGCTAGTCGGGACGGGAGAAACACTGAAGCTTTCTTT,CSASRDGRNTEAFF,TRBV20-1,.,TRBJ1-1,.
TGTGCCAGCAGTGAAGCTTTCAGCTCTGGGGCCAACGTCCTGACTTTC,CASSEAFSSGANVLTF,TRBV2,.,TRBJ2-6,.
TGCGCCAGCAGCCCACCCCGTGAGGAGGGCACAGATACGCAGTATTTT,CASSPPREEGTDTQYF,TRBV5-1,.,TRBJ2-3,.
TGTGCCATCCCCGGGACTAGCGGGGGGGGCCGGTTGGCTGATACGCAGTATTTT,CAIPGTSGGGRLADTQYF,TRBV2,.,TRBJ2-3,TRBD2
TGCGCCAGCAGCTTGGAAGTGAGGCAGGGAGGCTACACCTTC,CASSLEVRQGGYTF,TRBV5-1,.,TRBJ1-2,.
TGCGCCAGCAGCTTACAGGGAAATGGCGGCTACACCTTC,CASSLQGNGGYTF,TRBV5-1,once,TRBJ1-2,.
TGCGCCAGCAGCTTGGGGGGGACACCTATGTACACCGGGGAGCTGTTTTTT,CASSLGGTPMYTGELFF,TRBV5-1,.,TRBJ2-2,.
TGTGCCAGCAGCGGAAGCGGGGCCCGGGAGACCCAGTACTTC,CASSGSGARETQYF,TRBV11-2,.,TRBJ2-5,TRBD2
TGTGCCATCAGTCGGGACAGAAACACCGGGGAGCTGTTTTTT,CAISRDRNTGELFF,TRBV10-3,.,TRBJ2-2,TRBD1
TGTGCCAGCAGCAGACAGGGGCTGGGCTACACCTTC,CASSRQGLGYTF,TRBV11-2,.,TRBJ1-2,TRBD1
TGTGCCAGCAGCGGAACGACAGGGGGCGCAGATACGCAGTATTTT,CASSGTTGGADTQYF,TRBV9,.,TRBJ2-3,TRBD1
TGTGCCAGCACCGACTCGACAGGGGGCGGAGAGACCCAGTACTTC,CASTDSTGGGETQYF,TRBV2,.,TRBJ2-5,TRBD1
TGCGCCAGCAGCTTCGGGGACAGGGAAGGAGAGACCCAGTACTTC,CASSFGDREGETQYF,TRBV5-1,.,TRBJ2-5,TRBD1
TGCAGCGTCACAGGGGGGGGTGCTGAAGCTTTCTTT,CSVTGGGAEAFF,TRBV29-1,.,TRBJ1-1,TRBD1
TGTGCCAGCAGTTTATCTTATATCCGCGCTGAAGCTTTCTTT,CASSLSYIRAEAFF,TRBV27,once,TRBJ1-1,.
TGTGCCAGCAGTTCGGGACTAGCGGGGGAAGGGACCCAGTACTTC,CASSSGLAGEGTQYF,TRBV6-5,.,TRBJ2-5,TRBD2
TGTGCCAGCAGCCCGGCAGGGGAAAAACTGTTTTTT,CASSPAGEKLFF,TRBV11-2,once,TRBJ1-4,.
TGCGCCAGCAGTGAGTCCAGCGGGGTCCAAGATACGCAGTATTTT,CASSESSGVQDTQYF,TRBV10-2,.,TRBJ2-3,TRBD2
TGTGCCATCCAGCCACAGGATTATAATTCACCCCTCCACTTT,CAIQPQDYNSPLHF,TRBV19,.,TRBJ1-6,.
TGTGCCAGCTCACCAGTAAATGAGCAGTTCTTC,CASSPVNEQFF,TRBV18,.,TRBJ2-1,.
TGCGCCAGCACAATTGCGGGGGGTGAAGCTTTCTTT,CASTIAGGEAFF,TRBV10-2,.,TRBJ1-1,.
TGTGCCAGCAGCGACGGGAGGATGAACACTGAAGCTTTCTTT,CASSDGRMNTEAFF,TRBV9,medium-sized,TRBJ1-1,.
TGCGCCAGCAGCCCTACAGGGGTAGTCTCTGGAAACACCATATATTTT,CASSPTGVVSGNTIYF,TRBV5-1,.,TRBJ1-3,TRBD1
TGTGCCAGCAGCTTAGCGAGCGCGAAGACCCAGTACTTC,CASSLASAKTQYF,TRBV7-9,.,TRBJ2-5,.
TGTGCCAGCAGACAGCAGACAGGGGACGAAAAACTGTTTTTT,CASRQQTGDEKLFF,TRBV2,.,TRBJ1-4,TRBD1
TGTGCCAGCAGTCGCGGGGGCCGCACAGATACGCAGTATTTT,CASSRGGRTDTQYF,TRBV6-2/TRBV6-3,.,TRBJ2-3,.
TGTGCCAGCAGCCCTGGCCCGTTAACCATATATTTT,CASSPGPLTIYF,TRBV3-1/TRBV3-2,.,TRBJ1-3,.
TGCGCCAGCACGGAGGGGGGGACCCCAAAGAACACTGAAGCTTTCTTT,CASTEGGTPKNTEAFF,TRBV5-1,.,TRBJ1-1,.
TGTGCCAGCAGCGTAGTCGGGAGGGGGGATGGCTACACCTTC,CASSVVGRGDGYTF,TRBV9,once,TRBJ1-2,.
TGTGCCAGCAGTGGCGACTCCCGAGCCTACAATGAGCAGTTCTTC,CASSGDSRAYNEQFF,TRBV2,.,TRBJ2-1,.
TGTGCCAGCAGCCCAGACCTGGACAGGGGTCATGGCTACACCTTC,CASSPDLDRGHGYTF,TRBV7-9,.,TRBJ1-2,TRBD1
TGTGCCAGCAGCCATTCTGCGCTCGCTGAGCAGTTCTTC,CASSHSALAEQFF,TRBV3-1/TRBV3-2,.,TRBJ2-1,.
TGTGCCAGCAGTCGGACAGGGAGTGAAGCTTTCTTT,CASSRTGSEAFF,TRBV12-3/TRBV12-4,few,TRBJ1-1,TRBD1
TGTGCCAGCAGCCGAGGGGGGACAGCAAGGCTGTTTTTT,CASSRGGTARLFF,TRBV6-2/TRBV6-3,.,TRBJ2-2,.
TGTGCCAGCAGCTTAGGACAGGCGGACGGGGAGCTGTTTTTT,CASSLGQADGELFF,TRBV7-9,.,TRBJ2-2,.
TGTGCCAGCAGCTTTCCCAAACAGGGCAACTACGATGGCTACACCTTC,CASSFPKQGNYDGYTF,TRBV5-4,once,TRBJ1-2,.
TGTGCCAGCAGTTTGCGTCAGGGAACTTCTGGAAACACCATATATTTT,CASSLRQGTSGNTIYF,TRBV28,.,TRBJ1-3,.
TGTGCCAGCAGCTTACTCGAGGAGAATTCACCCCTCCACTTT,CASSLLEENSPLHF,TRBV11-2,.,TRBJ1-6,.
TGTGCCAGCAGCCGACAGGGTAACACTGAAGCTTTCTTT,CASSRQGNTEAFF,TRBV2,.,TRBJ1-1,TRBD1
TGTGCCAGCAGCTCAATGACAGGGATTAGCAATCAGCCCCAGCATTTT,CASSSMTGISNQPQHF,TRBV5-8,few,TRBJ1-5,TRBD1
TGTGCCAGCAGCCAAGAAGATCTACAGGGGATAAACATTCAGTACTTC,CASSQEDLQGINIQYF,TRBV14,.,TRBJ2-4,TRBD1
TGTGCCAGCAGCTCAGAGGACAGGGGTTATGGCTACACCTTC,CASSSEDRGYGYTF,TRBV7-9,few,TRBJ1-2,TRBD1
TGTGCCAGCAGCGTTAACGGGGGGGCTTGGGAGACCCAGTACTTC,CASSVNGGAWETQYF,TRBV7-3,once,TRBJ2-5,TRBD2